This record looks at one T cell receptor (beta chain) sequence and its context. Its antigen is unknown. The unexposed donors gave CD4+ T cells in about 2010-2019, prior to COVID-19. Isolation of CD4+ T cells took place after less than 13 days in culture. Cultures held 1.5 million to 2.5 million PBMCs per well with roughly 10 IU/ml IL-2. The protocol was immunoSEQ multiplex PCR, while the TCRdb copy is restricted to in-frame clones and leaves out a portion. The sample includes approximately 20,000 clones, approximately 70% seen only once; the top ten take about a fifth. This record comes from a study of CD4 T cells in relation to SARS-CoV-2 and coronaviruses. Across the study: PBMCs were cultured with antigen for over 8 days before TCR beta sequencing. The restricting HLA molecule for shared crossreactive spike epitopes was mapped.

Looked up from germline, CDR1 is SGHTA and CDR2 is FQGNSA. V was trimmed by 6 bases and J by 6 bases, leaving 13 bases between them. The CDR3 has 13 residues. Study-wide results and caveats: This crossreactivity analysis covered spike protein alone, no other viral proteins.

V gene TRBV7-2 combines with J gene TRBJ2-3, with D perhaps given as TRBD1 or TRBD2 (5 bases each). The receptor was derived from a human donor in good health. Sequencing was done on a sample of CD4+ T cells from PBMCs, cultured in vitro. The CDR3 is CASRPGWGDTQYF. The CDR3 DNA follows: TGTGCCAGCAGACCGGGATGGGGGGATACGCAGTATTTT.